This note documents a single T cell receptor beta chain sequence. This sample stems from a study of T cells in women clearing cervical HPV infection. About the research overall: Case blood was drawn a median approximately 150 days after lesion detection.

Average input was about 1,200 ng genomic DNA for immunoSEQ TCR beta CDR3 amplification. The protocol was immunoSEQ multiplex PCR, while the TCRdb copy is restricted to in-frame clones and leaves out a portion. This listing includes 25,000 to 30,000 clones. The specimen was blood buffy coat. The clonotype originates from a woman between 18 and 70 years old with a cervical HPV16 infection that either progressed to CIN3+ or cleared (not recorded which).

The CDR3 spells CASKGSTDTQYF. Partial CDR3 DNA: TGTGCCAGCAAGGGTAGCACAGATACG. The rearrangement links TRBV11-3 to TRBJ2-3, with D hard to call. The CDR3 end lies 3 residues beyond the end of the read and is filled in from the germline J gene. V was trimmed by 7 bases and J by 0 bases, leaving 5 bases between them. Germline loops: CDR1 SGHNT, CDR2 YENEEA. This CDR3 comprises 12 residues.